The TCR beta chain under discussion was sequenced for a study of T-cell reconstitution after alpha-beta-depleted transplantation in children. Whole-study findings and limits: Where some patients showed high TCRbeta diversity at day 60, it came from recipient T cells and thymic progenitors that had survived. T-cell counts and diversity were attributed mostly to newly produced T cells one year after transplant. In patients about two months after transplant, alpha-beta T cells reportedly arose from several hundred expanded graft clones.

This sample's TCRbeta library carried unique molecular identifier barcodes. TCRdb re-analysed the PCR reads in MiXCR, keeping a single row per CDR3 protein. This table has about 170,000 distinct CDR3 sequences, around 10% appearing once. Trimming pared 0 bases from V and 10 bases from J, leaving 9 bases between. Germline CDR1 is ENHRY and CDR2 is SYGVKD. The CDR3 extends over 12 amino acids. This clonotype was found many times. The antigen is not known. Source: PBMCs, taken before TCRalphabeta/CD19-depleted stem cell transplant. V is TRBV10-3 and J is TRBJ2-5; D is possibly TRBD2 (5 bases). The TCR originated in a boy younger than 10 with acute myeloid leukemia, due to receive a stem cell transplant. This CDR3 is CAISESRGDQYF. As DNA, the CDR3 is TGTGCCATCAGTGAGTCTCGGGGAGACCAGTACTTC.